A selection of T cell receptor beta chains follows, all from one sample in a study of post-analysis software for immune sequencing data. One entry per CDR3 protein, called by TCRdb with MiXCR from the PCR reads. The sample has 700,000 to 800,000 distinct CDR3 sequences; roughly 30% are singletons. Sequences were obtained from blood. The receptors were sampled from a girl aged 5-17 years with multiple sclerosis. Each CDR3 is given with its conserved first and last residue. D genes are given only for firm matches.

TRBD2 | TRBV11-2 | CASSFTSGRVSYNEQFF
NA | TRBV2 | CASSERAIHTGELFF
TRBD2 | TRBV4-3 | CASSQGPGLAGAEQYF
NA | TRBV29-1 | CSVARILGNEQYF
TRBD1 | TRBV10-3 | CAIRDRGHLRETQYF
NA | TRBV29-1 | CSVEGEEKLFF
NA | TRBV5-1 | CASSFPNGETQYF
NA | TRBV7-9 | CASSSGGGPSYNEQFF
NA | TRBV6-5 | CASSVGEEYNEQFF
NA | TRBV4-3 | CASSQEWERWYEQFF
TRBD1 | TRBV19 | CASSIDLRDRVQDTQYF
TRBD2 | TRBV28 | CATHVAGSPGNEQFF
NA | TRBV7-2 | CASSLQQGPNEKLFF